This TCR beta chain was observed in a study of T-cell reconstitution after alpha-beta-depleted transplantation in children. A TCRbeta library incorporating unique molecular identifiers was prepared. TCRdb redid the calling of the PCR reads with MiXCR, one entry per CDR3 protein. The sample has about 400,000 distinct CDR3 sequences, about 14% seen once. Trimming took 6 bases from V and 4 from J, leaving 16 bases between them. The length of the CDR3 is 15 residues. This clonotype was picked up a small number of times. This clonotype originated in a human donor who donated a stem cell graft to a child with Fanconi anemia. The sequencing used PBMCs, collected from the stem cell graft. The chain couples TRBV12-3 or TRBV12-4 to TRBJ1-3; TRBD1 is a possible D gene (6 bases). The chain's CDR3 is CASRSNTGSGNTIYF. The CDR3 coding sequence is TGTGCCAGCAGGTCTAATACAGGGTCCGGAAACACCATATATTTT.